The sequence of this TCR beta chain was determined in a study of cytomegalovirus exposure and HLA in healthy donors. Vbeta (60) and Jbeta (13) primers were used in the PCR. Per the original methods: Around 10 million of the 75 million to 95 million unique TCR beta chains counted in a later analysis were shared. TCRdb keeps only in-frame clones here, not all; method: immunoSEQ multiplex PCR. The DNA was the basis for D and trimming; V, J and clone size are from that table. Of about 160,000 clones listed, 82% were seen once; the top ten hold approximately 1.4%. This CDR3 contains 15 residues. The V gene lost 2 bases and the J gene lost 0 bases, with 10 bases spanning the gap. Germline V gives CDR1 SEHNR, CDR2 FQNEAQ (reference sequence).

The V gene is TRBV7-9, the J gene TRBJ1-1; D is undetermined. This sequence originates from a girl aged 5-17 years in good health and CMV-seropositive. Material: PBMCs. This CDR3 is CASSLRRDLNTEAFF. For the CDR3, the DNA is TGTGCCAGCAGCTTACGCAGAGACTTGAACACTGAAGCTTTCTTT.